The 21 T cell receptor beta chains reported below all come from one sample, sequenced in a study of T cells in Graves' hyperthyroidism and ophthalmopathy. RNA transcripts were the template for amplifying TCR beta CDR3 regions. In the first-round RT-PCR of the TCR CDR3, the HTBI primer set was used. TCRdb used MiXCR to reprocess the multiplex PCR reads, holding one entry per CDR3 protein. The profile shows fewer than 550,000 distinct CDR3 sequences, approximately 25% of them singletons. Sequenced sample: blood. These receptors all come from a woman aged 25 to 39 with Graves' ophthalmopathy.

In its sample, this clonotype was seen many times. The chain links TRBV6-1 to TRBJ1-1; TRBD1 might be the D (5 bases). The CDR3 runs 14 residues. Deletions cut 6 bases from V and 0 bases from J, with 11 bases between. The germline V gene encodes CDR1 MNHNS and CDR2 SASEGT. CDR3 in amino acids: CASSAPGMNTEAFF. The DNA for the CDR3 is TGTGCCAGCAGCGCCCCAGGGATGAACACTGAAGCTTTCTTT.

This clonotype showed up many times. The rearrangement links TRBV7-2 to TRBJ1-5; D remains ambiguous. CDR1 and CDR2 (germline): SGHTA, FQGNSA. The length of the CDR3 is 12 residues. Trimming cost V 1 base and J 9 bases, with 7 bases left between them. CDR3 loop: CASSLGIGPQHF. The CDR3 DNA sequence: TGTGCCAGCAGCTTAGGGATCGGGCCCCAGCATTTT.

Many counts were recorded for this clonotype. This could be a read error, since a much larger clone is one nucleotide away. This chain's CDR3 is CASSLIGNTEAFF. DNA of the CDR3: TGTGCCAGCAGCTTAATAGGGAACACTGAAGCTTTCTTT. V usage is TRBV7-3 and J usage is TRBJ1-1; the D is unclear. Germline-derived CDR1 and CDR2 are SGHTA and FQGTGA. CDR3 length equals 13 residues. Trimming pared 1 base from V and 1 base from J, leaving 4 bases between. Full variable domain (outside the CDR3, taken from reference TRBV7-3 and TRBJ1-1): GAGVSQTPSNKVTEKGKYVELRCDPISGHTALYWYRQSLGQGPEFLIYFQGTGAADDSGLPNDRFFAVRPEGSVSTLKIQRTERGDSAVYLCASSLIGNTEAFFGQGTRLTVV.

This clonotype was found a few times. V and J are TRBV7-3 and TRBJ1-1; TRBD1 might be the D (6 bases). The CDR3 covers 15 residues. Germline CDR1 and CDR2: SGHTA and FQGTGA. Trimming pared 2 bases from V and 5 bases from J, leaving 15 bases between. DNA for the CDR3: TGTGCCAGCAGCTTATCAGGGGACAAATGGACTGAAGCTTTCTTT. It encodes CASSLSGDKWTEAFF.

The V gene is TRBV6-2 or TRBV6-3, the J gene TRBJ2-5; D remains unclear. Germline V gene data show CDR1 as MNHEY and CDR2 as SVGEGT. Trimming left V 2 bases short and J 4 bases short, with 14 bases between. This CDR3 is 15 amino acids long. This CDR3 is CASSYGGSTGETQYF. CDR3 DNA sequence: TGTGCCAGCAGTTACGGCGGATCGACGGGAGAGACCCAGTACTTC.

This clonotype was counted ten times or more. CDR3 amino acids: CASSISGGRSSNTEAFF. Here the CDR3 DNA reads TGTGCCAGCAGCATATCAGGGGGCCGATCGTCGAACACTGAAGCTTTCTTT. The chain is built from TRBV11-2 and TRBJ1-1; 8 bases agree with TRBD1. Trimming cost V 5 bases and J 1 base; bases outside gene matches: 12. Germline CDR1 reads SGHAT; CDR2 reads FQNNGV. The CDR3 sequence is 17 residues long.

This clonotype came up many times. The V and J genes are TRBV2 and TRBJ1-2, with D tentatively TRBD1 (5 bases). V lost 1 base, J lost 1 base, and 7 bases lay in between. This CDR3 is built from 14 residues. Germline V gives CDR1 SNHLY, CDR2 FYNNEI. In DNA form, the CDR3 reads TGTGCCAGCAGTGAAGTCGACAGTAACTATGGCTACACCTTC. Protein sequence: CASSEVDSNYGYTF.

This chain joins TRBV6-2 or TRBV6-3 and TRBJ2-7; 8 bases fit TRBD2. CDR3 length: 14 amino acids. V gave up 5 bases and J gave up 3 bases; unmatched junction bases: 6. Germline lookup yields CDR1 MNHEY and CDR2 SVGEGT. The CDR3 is CASSDGLANYEQYF. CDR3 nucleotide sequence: TGTGCCAGCAGTGACGGACTAGCTAACTACGAGCAGTACTTC.

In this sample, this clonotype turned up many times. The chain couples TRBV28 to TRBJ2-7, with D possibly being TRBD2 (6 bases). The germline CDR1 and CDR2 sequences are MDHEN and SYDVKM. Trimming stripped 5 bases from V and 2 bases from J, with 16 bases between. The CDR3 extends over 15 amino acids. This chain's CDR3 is CASSLGTGPAYEQYF. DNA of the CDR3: TGTGCCAGCAGTCTTGGGACTGGGCCGGCCTACGAGCAGTACTTC.

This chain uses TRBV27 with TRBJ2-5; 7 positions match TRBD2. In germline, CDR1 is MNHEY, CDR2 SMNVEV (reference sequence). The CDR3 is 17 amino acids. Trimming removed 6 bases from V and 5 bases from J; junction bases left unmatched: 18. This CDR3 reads CASRTYERTGGGETQYF. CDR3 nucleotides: TGTGCCAGCAGAACTTACGAACGAACGGGAGGCGGGGAGACCCAGTACTTC.

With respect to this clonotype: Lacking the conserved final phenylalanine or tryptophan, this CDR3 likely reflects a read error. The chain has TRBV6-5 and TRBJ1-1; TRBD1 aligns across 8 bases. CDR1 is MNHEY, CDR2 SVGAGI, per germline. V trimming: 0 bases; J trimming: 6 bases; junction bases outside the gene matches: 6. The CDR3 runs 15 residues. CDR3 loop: CASSYSGQGTAEAFV. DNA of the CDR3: TGTGCCAGCAGTTACTCAGGACAGGGTACGGCTGAAGCTTTCGTT.

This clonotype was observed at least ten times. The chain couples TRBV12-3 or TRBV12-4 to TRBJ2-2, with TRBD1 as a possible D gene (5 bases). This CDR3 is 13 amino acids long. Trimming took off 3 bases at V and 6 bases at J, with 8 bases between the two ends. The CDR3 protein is CASSFSTAGELFF. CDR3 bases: TGTGCCAGCAGTTTCTCGACAGCCGGGGAGCTGTTTTTT.

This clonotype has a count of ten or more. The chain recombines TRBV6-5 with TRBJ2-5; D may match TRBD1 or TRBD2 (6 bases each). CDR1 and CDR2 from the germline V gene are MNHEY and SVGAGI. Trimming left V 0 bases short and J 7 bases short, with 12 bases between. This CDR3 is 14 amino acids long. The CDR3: CASSYSQGGGTQYF. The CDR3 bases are TGTGCCAGCAGTTACTCCCAAGGGGGAGGGACCCAGTACTTC.

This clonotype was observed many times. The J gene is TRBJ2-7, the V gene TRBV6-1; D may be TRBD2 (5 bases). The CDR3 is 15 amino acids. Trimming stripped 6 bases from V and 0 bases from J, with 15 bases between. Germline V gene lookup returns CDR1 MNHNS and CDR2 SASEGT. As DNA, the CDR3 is TGTGCCAGCAGGCCTCGGGAAACATACTCCTACGAGCAGTACTTC. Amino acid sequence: CASRPRETYSYEQYF.

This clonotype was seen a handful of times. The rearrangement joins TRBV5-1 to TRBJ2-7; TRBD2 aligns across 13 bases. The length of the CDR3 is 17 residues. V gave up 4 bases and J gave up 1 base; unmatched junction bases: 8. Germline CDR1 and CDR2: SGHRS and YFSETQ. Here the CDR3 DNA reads TGCGCCAGCAGCCCTGGGCCGGGACTAGCGGGGTCCTACGAGCAGTACTTC. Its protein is CASSPGPGLAGSYEQYF.

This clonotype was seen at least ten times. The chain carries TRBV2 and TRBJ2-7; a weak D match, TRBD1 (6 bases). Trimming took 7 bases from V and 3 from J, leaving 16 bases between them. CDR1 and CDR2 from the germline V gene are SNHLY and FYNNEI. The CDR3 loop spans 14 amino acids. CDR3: CASNPTGQSYEQYF. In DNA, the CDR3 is TGTGCCAGCAATCCCACAGGGCAAAGCTACGAGCAGTACTTC.

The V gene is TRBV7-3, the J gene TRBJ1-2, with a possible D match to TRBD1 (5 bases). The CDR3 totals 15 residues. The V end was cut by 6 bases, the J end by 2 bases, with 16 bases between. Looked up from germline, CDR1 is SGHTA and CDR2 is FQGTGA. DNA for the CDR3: TGTGCCAGCAGACCCGGGGCAGGATCGAACTATGGCTACACCTTC. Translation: CASRPGAGSNYGYTF.

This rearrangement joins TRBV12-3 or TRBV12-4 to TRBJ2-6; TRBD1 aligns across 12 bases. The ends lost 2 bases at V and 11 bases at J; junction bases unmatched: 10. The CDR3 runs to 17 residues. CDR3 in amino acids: CASSLISGTGGPHVLTF. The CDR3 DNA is TGTGCCAGCAGTTTAATTAGCGGGACAGGGGGCCCACACGTCCTGACTTTC.

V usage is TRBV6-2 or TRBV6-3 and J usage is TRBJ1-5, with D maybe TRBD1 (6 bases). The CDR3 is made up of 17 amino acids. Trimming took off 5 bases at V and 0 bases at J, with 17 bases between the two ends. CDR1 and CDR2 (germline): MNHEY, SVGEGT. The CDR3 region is CASSHEDRIYSNQPQHF. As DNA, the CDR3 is TGTGCCAGCAGTCACGAGGACAGAATCTATAGCAATCAGCCCCAGCATTTT.

This chain's CDR3 is CASSVELNTEAFF. The CDR3 region has the DNA TGTGCCAGCAGTGTGGAATTGAACACTGAAGCTTTCTTT. The V gene is TRBV6-4, the J gene TRBJ1-1; D not resolved. The CDR3 runs 13 residues. CDR1 and CDR2 (germline): MRHNA, SNTAGT. V was cut by 4 bases and J by 0 bases, with 6 bases left in between.

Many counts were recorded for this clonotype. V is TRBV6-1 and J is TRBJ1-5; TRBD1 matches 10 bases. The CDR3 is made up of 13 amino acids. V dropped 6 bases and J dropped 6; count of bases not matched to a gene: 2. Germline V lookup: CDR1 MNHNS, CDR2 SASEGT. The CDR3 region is CASRTGGGQPQHF. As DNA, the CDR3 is TGTGCCAGCAGGACAGGGGGCGGTCAGCCCCAGCATTTT.